This T cell receptor beta chain appears in the sequencing data of a study of blood T cells in healthy people across ages. Study-level information: Through template switching, about one barcoded beta molecule was captured per two T cells, as measured in model experiments.

With a J-beta primer mix and a sample-barcoded 5' primer, a second PCR ran roughly 7 to 11 cycles. Every cDNA molecule bore a tag from a template-switch adaptor containing 12 random nucleotides. TCRdb itself ran the 5' RACE reads through MiXCR, one entry per CDR3 protein. The sample contains about 1.4 million distinct CDR3 sequences, 59% of which appear only once. Germline V lookup: CDR1 DFQATT, CDR2 SNEGSKA (reference sequence). V lost 6 bases and J lost 1, with 9 bases in between. This CDR3 comprises 13 residues. There were at least 6 micrograms of total RNA extracted from every sample. The material sequenced was blood. This chain connects TRBV20-1 to TRBJ2-2, with D possibly TRBD2 on 5 matching bases. The TCR sequence derives from a man aged 18 to 29 in good health. The CDR3 spells CSAPGKNTGELFF. The CDR3 bases are TGCAGTGCGCCGGGAAAGAACACCGGGGAGCTGTTTTTT.